This TCR beta chain originates from a study of blood T cell repertoires in COVID-19. On the study more broadly: Acute and convalescent COVID-19 specimens originated in the United States, Italy and Spain.

Only in-frame clones appear in the TCRdb table, and some are missing; sequencing was by immunoSEQ multiplex PCR. The sample contains approximately 85,000 clones, roughly four fifths of which appear only once. From germline, CDR1 is SGHTS and CDR2 YDEGEE. This CDR3 is built from 13 residues. The germline V and J ends were trimmed by 1 base and 5 bases, with 8 bases remaining between them. Sample: peripheral blood. The V call is TRBV5-8, the J call TRBJ2-3; unclear D gene. This TCR was sampled from a human donor in a cohort sampled during active COVID-19. This chain's CDR3 is CASSLTPRDTQYF. The CDR3 coding sequence is TGTGCCAGCAGCTTGACCCCGCGAGATACGCAGTATTTT.